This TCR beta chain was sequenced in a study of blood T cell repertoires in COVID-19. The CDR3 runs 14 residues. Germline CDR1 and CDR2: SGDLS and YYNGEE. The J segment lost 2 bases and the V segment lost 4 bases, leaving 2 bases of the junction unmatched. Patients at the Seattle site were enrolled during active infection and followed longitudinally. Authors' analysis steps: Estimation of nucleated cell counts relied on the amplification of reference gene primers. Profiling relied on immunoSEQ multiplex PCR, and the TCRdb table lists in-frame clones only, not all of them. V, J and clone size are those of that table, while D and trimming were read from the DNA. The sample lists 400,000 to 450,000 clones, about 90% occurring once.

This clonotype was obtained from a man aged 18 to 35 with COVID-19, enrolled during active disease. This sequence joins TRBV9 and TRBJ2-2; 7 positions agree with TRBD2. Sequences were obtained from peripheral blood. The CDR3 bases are TGTGCCAGCAGCCCGGGAGGAAACACCGGGGAGCTGTTTTTT. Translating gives CASSPGGNTGELFF.